The rows below give T cell receptor beta chains drawn from one sample of a study of blood T cell repertoires in COVID-19. Here immunoSEQ multiplex PCR was the method, and the copy in TCRdb shows in-frame clones only, minus some. The sample yields about 200,000 clones, approximately 86% seen once. Material: peripheral blood. The receptors were sampled from a man in his 60s with COVID-19, enrolled during active disease. Both conserved end residues are part of each CDR3. The D gene is left open where the match is weak. Size values are once, few and many counts, or a class for expanded clones, and some rows have none.

TRBV7-2	TRBJ2-2	.	.	CASRFGETGELFF	TGTGCCAGCAGGTTTGGAGAAACCGGGGAGCTGTTTTTT
TRBV28	TRBJ2-7	.	TRBD1	CASSHGTGYEQYF	TGTGCCAGCAGTCACGGGACAGGGTACGAGCAGTACTTC
TRBV7-2	TRBJ1-1	.	.	CASSPGPGNTEAFF	TGTGCCAGCAGCCCCGGTCCAGGGAACACTGAAGCTTTCTTT
TRBV6-5	TRBJ1-1	.	.	CASAYSLQRTEAFF	TGTGCCAGCGCCTATTCTCTGCAGCGGACTGAAGCTTTCTTT
TRBV2	TRBJ2-2	.	.	CASSPEGANTGELFF	TGTGCCAGCAGCCCCGAGGGGGCGAACACCGGGGAGCTGTTTTTT
TRBV7-2	TRBJ2-5	.	.	CASSLGTFQETQYF	TGTGCCAGCAGCTTGGGGACATTTCAAGAGACCCAGTACTTC
TRBV5-6	TRBJ2-7	few	TRBD1	CASSLTGGLQTYEQYF	TGTGCCAGCAGCTTAACAGGGGGCCTACAAACCTACGAGCAGTACTTC
TRBV4-2	TRBJ2-1	.	TRBD2	CASSQDRASGYNEQFF	TGTGCCAGCAGCCAAGATAGGGCTAGCGGGTACAATGAGCAGTTCTTC
TRBV30	TRBJ1-5	.	TRBD1	CAWSLDRGYGQPQHF	TGTGCCTGGAGTCTGGACAGGGGGTACGGGCAGCCCCAGCATTTT
TRBV5-8	TRBJ1-4	.	TRBD1	CASSPGTGARNEKLFF	TGTGCCAGCAGCCCTGGGACAGGGGCCAGAAATGAAAAACTGTTTTTT
TRBV5-1	TRBJ1-4	.	.	CASSYPGVGEKLFF	TGCGCCAGCAGCTATCCAGGGGTGGGGGAAAAACTGTTTTTT
TRBV28	TRBJ2-3	.	TRBD2	CASSPTSGTDTQYF	TGTGCCAGCAGTCCTACTAGCGGCACAGATACGCAGTATTTT
TRBV28	TRBJ2-7	.	TRBD1	CASSPGQDYEQYF	TGTGCCAGCAGTCCCGGACAGGACTACGAGCAGTACTTC
TRBV30	TRBJ1-2	.	.	CAWSGQNYGYTF	TGTGCCTGGAGTGGACAGAACTATGGCTACACCTTC
TRBV19	TRBJ1-2	.	TRBD1	CASSIEARQGFFGYTF	TGTGCCAGTAGTATAGAGGCTCGACAGGGGTTTTTCGGCTACACCTTC